One and the same sample provided the 31 T cell receptor beta chains below, sequenced in a study of early T cells in non-severe SARS-CoV-2 infection. Each CDR3 protein is one row after TCRdb ran MiXCR on the 5' RACE reads. The profile shows under 85,000 distinct CDR3 sequences, roughly 13% of them singletons. The source material was whole blood. All receptors derive from an adult who was a healthcare worker with PCR-confirmed SARS-CoV-2 infection or an uninfected control (not recorded which).

This clonotype appeared many times. The rearrangement joins TRBV11-2 to TRBJ1-2; D gene unclear. The CDR3 extends over 13 amino acids. Trimming left V 1 base short and J 2 bases short, with 5 bases between. The germline CDR1 and CDR2 sequences are SGHAT and FQNNGV. This CDR3 reads CASSLGTNYGYTF. DNA of the CDR3: TGTGCCAGCAGCTTAGGTACCAACTATGGCTACACCTTC.

The CDR3 spells CSARVWGRAVADTQYF. The CDR3, as DNA: TGCAGTGCCCGCGTATGGGGGAGGGCCGTCGCAGATACGCAGTATTTT. The chain couples TRBV20-1 to TRBJ2-3; TRBD2 matches at 7 bases. The CDR3 runs 16 residues. The J segment lost 4 bases and the V segment lost 6 bases, leaving 16 bases of the junction unmatched. Germline CDR1 is DFQATT and CDR2 is SNEGSKA (reference sequence).

This clonotype was counted at least ten times. The chain joins TRBV20-1 to TRBJ2-5; D is undetermined. V was cut by 3 bases and J by 3 bases, with 17 bases left in between. The CDR3 sequence is 15 residues long. CDR1 DFQATT and CDR2 SNEGSKA come from the germline V gene (reference sequence). Here the CDR3 reads CSARGFKGSEETQYF. CDR3 sequence (DNA): TGCAGTGCTAGGGGCTTTAAGGGTAGTGAAGAGACCCAGTACTTC.

This clonotype was observed a handful of times. V and J are TRBV7-6 and TRBJ2-1; maybe TRBD1 (5 bases). Germline V CDR1 and CDR2: SGHVS, FNYEAQ. The CDR3 has 14 residues. The V end lost 1 base, the J end lost 9 bases, and 13 bases lay between the germline ends. The chain's CDR3 is CASSLESRAGEQFF. CDR3 in DNA: TGTGCCAGCAGCTTAGAGTCCAGGGCCGGTGAGCAGTTCTTC.

The chain links TRBV7-9 to TRBJ2-1; a possible D gene is TRBD2 (5 bases). This CDR3 has 12 residues. V lost 5 bases and J 5 bases, leaving 7 bases between the germline ends. Germline V gene sequence: CDR1 SEHNR, CDR2 FQNEAQ (reference sequence). CDR3 region: CASSPGNNEQFF. DNA of the CDR3: TGTGCCAGCAGCCCGGGGAACAATGAGCAGTTCTTC.

In this sample, this clonotype turned up many times. The V and J genes are TRBV7-9 and TRBJ1-3; unclear D gene. Trimming pared 2 bases from V and 1 base from J, leaving 0 bases between. The V gene's germline CDR1 is SEHNR and CDR2 FQNEAQ (reference sequence). This CDR3 has 12 residues. This chain's CDR3 is CASSLSGNTIYF. The CDR3 coding sequence is TGTGCCAGCAGCTTATCTGGAAACACCATATATTTT.

The genes are TRBV11-2 and TRBJ2-3; unclear D gene. V lost 5 bases and J lost 2, with 8 bases in between. The CDR3 is 13 residues long. CDR1 is SGHAT and CDR2 is FQNNGV in the germline V gene. In DNA form, the CDR3 reads TGTGCCAGCAGCCCCGGGTACACAGATACGCAGTATTTT. Translating it yields CASSPGYTDTQYF. Combining the CDR3 with reference TRBV11-2 and TRBJ2-3 gives the whole variable domain EAGVAQSPRYKIIEKRQSVAFWCNPISGHATLYWYQQILGQGPKLLIQFQNNGVVDDSQLPKDRFSAERLKGVDSTLKIQPAKLEDSAVYLCASSPGYTDTQYFGPGTRLTVL.

This clonotype occurred a few times. This rearrangement joins TRBV7-9 to TRBJ2-1; 7 bases are a match to TRBD2. V lost 8 bases and J lost 2; bases outside the gene matches: 9. CDR1 is SEHNR and CDR2 is FQNEAQ in the germline V gene (reference sequence). The CDR3 extends over 15 amino acids. CDR3 DNA: TGTGCCAGCTGCCGGCTTGCGGGGGCCTACAATGAGCAGTTCTTC. Its protein is CASCRLAGAYNEQFF.

This clonotype was observed at least ten times. The chain joins TRBV7-2 to TRBJ1-2; no clear D. The CDR3 extends over 12 amino acids. Germline V gives CDR1 SGHTA, CDR2 FQGNSA. Trimming stripped 2 bases from V and 4 bases from J, with 5 bases between. The DNA for the CDR3 is TGTGCCAGCAGCTTAACTGTCTATGGCTACACCTTC. This translates into CASSLTVYGYTF.

The table lists this clonotype with a few counts. This chain links TRBV11-2 with TRBJ2-1; 13 bases map to TRBD2. J gave up 5 bases and V 5 bases, and 6 bases lay outside the gene matches. CDR1 is SGHAT, CDR2 FQNNGV, per germline. The CDR3 has 16 residues. CDR3 region: CASSPRLAGGNNEQFF. The CDR3 nucleotides are TGTGCCAGCAGCCCCAGACTAGCGGGGGGAAACAATGAGCAGTTCTTC.

Ten or more counts support this clonotype. This chain connects TRBV27 to TRBJ2-1; 9 nucleotides line up with TRBD1. Unmatched junction bases numbered 12, after V lost 8 bases and J lost 10 bases. Germline CDR1 is MNHEY and CDR2 is SMNVEV (reference sequence). The CDR3 contains 14 residues. The DNA of the CDR3 is TGTGCCAGCCGTCTTAGGGACAGGGTATACGAGCAGTTCTTC. Residues: CASRLRDRVYEQFF.

In its sample, this clonotype was seen many times. V and J are TRBV28 and TRBJ2-7; TRBD1 matches at 7 bases. Germline-derived CDR1 and CDR2 are MDHEN and SYDVKM. After removal of 2 bases from V and 3 bases from J, the junction contained 1 base not matched to a gene. The CDR3 sequence is 13 residues long. CDR3: CASSLAGGYEQYF. CDR3 nucleotides: TGTGCCAGCAGTTTAGCAGGGGGCTACGAGCAGTACTTC.

This clonotype was seen repeatedly, ten times or more. V usage is TRBV11-2 and J usage is TRBJ2-5, with 9 positions matching TRBD1. Trimming at V came to 3 bases and at J to 5 bases, leaving 7 bases not matched to a gene. This CDR3 spans 15 amino acids. The germline V gene encodes CDR1 SGHAT and CDR2 FQNNGV. CDR3 residues: CASSFGDRAGETQYF. The CDR3 region has the DNA TGTGCCAGCAGCTTTGGGGACAGGGCGGGCGAGACCCAGTACTTC.

The chain uses TRBV18 and TRBJ2-7, with D possibly being TRBD2 (6 bases). With 2 bases removed from V and 7 bases from J, the gap between germline ends came to 15 bases. Germline-derived CDR1 and CDR2 are KGHSH and LQKENI. The CDR3 consists of 14 residues. The CDR3 sequence is CASSPSSSRGEQYF. CDR3 sequence (DNA): TGTGCCAGCTCACCATCCTCGTCACGGGGGGAGCAGTACTTC. The variable domain in full, with the rest retrieved from reference TRBV18 and TRBJ2-7, is NAGVMQNPRHLVRRRGQEARLRCSPMKGHSHVYWYRQLPEEGLKFMVYLQKENIIDESGMPKERFSAEFPKEGPSILRIQQVVRGDSAAYFCASSPSSSRGEQYFGPGTRLTVT.

Many counts were recorded for this clonotype. The genes are TRBV6-2 or TRBV6-3 and TRBJ2-3; D remains ambiguous. V was cut by 0 bases and J by 2 bases, with 3 bases left in between. Germline CDR1 MNHEY, CDR2 SVGEGT. CDR3 length: 13 residues. CDR3 loop: CASSYSFTDTQYF. CDR3 DNA: TGTGCCAGCAGTTACTCCTTCACAGATACGCAGTATTTT.

Regarding this clonotype: A much larger clone sits a single nucleotide away, making a read error possible. The rearrangement uses TRBV13 and TRBJ2-5, with TRBD1 matching 7 bases. This CDR3 contains 13 residues. CDR1 PRHDT and CDR2 FYEKMQ come from the germline V gene (reference sequence). The CDR3 region has the DNA TGTGTCAGCAGCTTGGGGACAGAAGAGACCCAGTACTTC. This sequence encodes CVSSLGTEETQYF.

This chain links TRBV6-2 or TRBV6-3 with TRBJ1-2; possibly TRBD1 for D (6 bases). The germline CDR1 and CDR2 sequences are MNHEY and SVGEGT. CDR3 size: 15 residues. V shed 1 base and J shed 8 bases, with 17 bases lying between them. This CDR3 is CASSYFLGRGGGYTF. The CDR3 DNA reads as TGTGCCAGCAGTTACTTTCTCGGCAGGGGAGGCGGCTACACCTTC.

This clonotype was observed a handful of times. This chain connects TRBV29-1 to TRBJ2-1, with D perhaps assigned TRBD1 or TRBD2 (6 bases each). CDR1 SQVTM and CDR2 ANQGSEA come from the germline V gene. V was shortened by 7 bases and J by 8 bases, with 15 bases between the two germline ends. The CDR3 consists of 12 residues. DNA of the CDR3: TGCAGCGCTAAGCCCGGGGGCGATGAGCAGTTCTTC. Amino acid sequence: CSAKPGGDEQFF.

This clonotype was seen repeatedly, ten times or more. The chain employs TRBV20-1 and TRBJ1-5; no reliable D call. From germline, CDR1 is DFQATT and CDR2 SNEGSKA (reference sequence). Trimming stripped 5 bases from V and 2 bases from J, with 13 bases between. The CDR3 spans 14 residues. The CDR3 sequence: CSAQPGVGNQPQHF. The CDR3 DNA reads as TGCAGTGCTCAACCCGGGGTGGGCAATCAGCCCCAGCATTTT.

DNA for the CDR3: TGTGCCAGCAGCTTAGCATCAACTGACTGGCGGCAGTTCTTC. This sequence encodes CASSLASTDWRQFF. This sequence joins TRBV11-2 and TRBJ2-1; no clear D gene. V was shortened by 1 base and J by 12 bases, with 16 bases between the two germline ends. Germline CDR1 is SGHAT and CDR2 is FQNNGV. There are 14 residues in the CDR3. Full variable domain (outside the CDR3, taken from reference TRBV11-2 and TRBJ2-1): EAGVAQSPRYKIIEKRQSVAFWCNPISGHATLYWYQQILGQGPKLLIQFQNNGVVDDSQLPKDRFSAERLKGVDSTLKIQPAKLEDSAVYLCASSLASTDWRQFFGPGTRLTVL.

A few counts support this clonotype. The chain is built from TRBV5-4 and TRBJ2-7; D possibly corresponds to TRBD1 (6 bases). Trimming took off 5 bases at V and 3 bases at J, with 18 bases between the two ends. The germline V gene has CDR1 SGHNT and CDR2 YYREEE (reference sequence). The CDR3 has 15 amino acids. The DNA for the CDR3 is TGTGCCAGCAGTCCCGCCCCGGACAGCCACTACGAGCAGTACTTC. Its protein is CASSPAPDSHYEQYF.

This clonotype was seen at least ten times. This chain links TRBV6-6 with TRBJ1-2; TRBD1 aligns across 7 bases. CDR1 is MNHNY, CDR2 SVGAGI, per germline (reference sequence). J lost 3 bases, V lost 5 bases, and 12 bases had no gene match. The CDR3 is 16 residues long. The DNA for the CDR3 is TGTGCCAGCAGTCCATTTAGGACAGGCCCCCACTATGGCTACACCTTC. Translation: CASSPFRTGPHYGYTF.

The chain couples TRBV6-2 or TRBV6-3 to TRBJ1-2; no firm D call. Trimming pared 4 bases from V and 3 bases from J, leaving 9 bases between. The CDR3 is 13 residues long. In germline, CDR1 is MNHEY, CDR2 SVGEGT. This CDR3 is CASSSSTDYGYTF. CDR3 bases: TGTGCCAGCAGTTCATCGACGGACTATGGCTACACCTTC.

The V and J genes are TRBV10-3 and TRBJ2-1; D not resolved. V was cut by 2 bases and J by 8 bases, with 4 bases left in between. This CDR3 contains 11 residues. Germline lookup yields CDR1 ENHRY and CDR2 SYGVKD. CDR3 bases: TGTGCCATCAGTGAGAATCATGAGCAGTTCTTC. Translation gives CAISENHEQFF.

This clonotype was seen a few times. This chain links TRBV11-2 with TRBJ2-2; D uncertain. This CDR3 comprises 15 residues. In germline, CDR1 is SGHAT, CDR2 FQNNGV. Trimming pared 1 base from V and 0 bases from J, leaving 6 bases between. The CDR3 reads CASSLVVTNTGELFF. CDR3 sequence (DNA): TGTGCCAGCAGCTTAGTCGTAACGAACACCGGGGAGCTGTTTTTT.

This clonotype was recorded many times. The genes are TRBV19 and TRBJ2-3; 7 bases agree with TRBD1. The CDR3 has 14 residues. Germline values: CDR1 LNHDA, CDR2 SQIVND (reference sequence). With 5 bases clipped from V and 5 bases from J, the junction kept 7 bases outside the gene matches. The CDR3 loop reads CASSDRVVGDTQYF. DNA for the CDR3: TGTGCCAGTAGTGACAGGGTGGTTGGAGATACGCAGTATTTT.

V usage is TRBV27 and J usage is TRBJ1-1; tentatively, D is TRBD1 (6 bases). The CDR3 runs 14 residues. The germline V gene encodes CDR1 MNHEY and CDR2 SMNVEV (reference sequence). V was trimmed by 10 bases and J by 0 bases, leaving 15 bases between them. The CDR3 DNA reads TGTGCCACACGCGACAGGCGGTTGAACACTGAAGCTTTCTTT. Residues: CATRDRRLNTEAFF.

This clonotype was recorded a few times. V is TRBV5-1 and J is TRBJ2-5, with 11 bases matching TRBD1. The CDR3 loop spans 15 amino acids. Germline lookup yields CDR1 SGHRS and CDR2 YFSETQ. The V and J ends lost 4 bases and 5 bases, in that order; junction bases with no gene match: 7. CDR3 sequence (DNA): TGCGCCAGCAGCCAGGACAGGGGGCATCTGGAGACCCAGTACTTC. Its translation is CASSQDRGHLETQYF.

There are many counts of this clonotype. The chain uses TRBV29-1 and TRBJ2-7; TRBD1 might be the D (6 bases). Germline loops: CDR1 SQVTM, CDR2 ANQGSEA. V was shortened by 7 bases and J by 2 bases, with 9 bases between the two germline ends. The CDR3 extends over 11 amino acids. The CDR3 DNA follows: TGCAGCGCCAGGGACACCTACGAGCAGTACTTC. It is translated as CSARDTYEQYF.

Ten or more counts support this clonotype. The chain has TRBV20-1 and TRBJ2-7; 8 bases agree with TRBD1. The length of the CDR3 is 13 residues. The ends lost 6 bases at V and 1 base at J; junction bases unmatched: 5. In germline, CDR1 is DFQATT, CDR2 SNEGSKA (reference sequence). In DNA form, the CDR3 reads TGCAGTGCGTCAGGGGGCCGTTCCTACGAGCAGTACTTC. It yields the protein CSASGGRSYEQYF.

This clonotype was observed many times. CDR3 bases: TGTGCCAGCAGTTACGCCAGACTAAGCGGGAAGGGGGGTGAGCAGTTCTTC. Encoded protein: CASSYARLSGKGGEQFF. V and J are TRBV6-2 or TRBV6-3 and TRBJ2-1; perhaps TRBD2 as D (7 bases). This CDR3 contains 17 residues. CDR1 and CDR2 from the germline V gene are MNHEY and SVGEGT. V lost 2 bases and J 9 bases, leaving 23 bases between the germline ends.